This note documents a single T cell receptor (beta chain) sequence. No antigen is known for it. The sample belongs to a study of CXCR3-negative and CXCR3-positive naive CD8 T cells. Study-wide findings and caveats: Memory CD8+ cells had much lower diversity, and both naive subsets had comparably high diversity. TRB CDR3 properties served as the basis for inferring TCR strength, and surface CD5 was comparable between naive subsets. Memory cells differed in TRBV-TRBJ usage, but naive CXCR3-negative and CXCR3-positive cells had similar usage. More hydrophobic TRB CDR3s occurred in CXCR3-positive than in CXCR3-negative naive cells.

The TRB libraries of cDNA were built by UMI-labeled 5' RACE. TCRdb reanalyzed the 5' RACE reads and collapses them to one entry per CDR3 protein, without DNA. Its table records approximately 90,000 distinct CDR3 sequences. The CDR3 loop spans 13 amino acids. Germline V gene sequence: CDR1 MDHEN, CDR2 SYDVKM. The specimen was naive CXCR3+ CD8+ T cells from blood. Sample subset: CD45RO-CCR7+CD27+CD95- naive CD8+ T cells expressing CXCR3 (TNR3+). J is TRBJ2-1 and V is TRBV28; TCRdb's D call, TRBD2, is unchecked because there is no DNA. The sequence came from a human donor in good health. Some clones in this sample may be carry-over from other donors' samples. This chain's CDR3 is CASSFIRAGEQFF.